One and the same sample provided the 11 T cell receptor beta chains below, sequenced in a study of response to subunit inactivated influenza vaccine. TCRdb ran MiXCR on the RT-PCR reads and lists one entry per CDR3 protein. The sample carries hundreds of thousands of distinct CDR3 sequences, about 20% recorded once. The sequencing here drew on PBMCs from blood, taken 21 months after vaccination. These receptors were taken from a man aged 50 to 69 who received an inactivated influenza vaccine.

This clonotype was detected a few times. The chain carries TRBV9 and TRBJ2-1; TRBD1 aligns across 7 bases. J lost 7 bases, V lost 3 bases, and 13 bases had no gene match. This CDR3 has 16 amino acids. Germline assignment: CDR1 SGDLS and CDR2 YYNGEE. The CDR3 spells CASSAHPGQRSNEQFF. Written as DNA, the CDR3 is TGTGCCAGCAGCGCTCATCCGGGACAGAGGTCGAATGAGCAGTTCTTC.

This chain joins TRBV7-9 and TRBJ1-2, with 7 nucleotides matching TRBD1. The CDR3 sequence is 13 residues long. The V gene end was trimmed by 5 bases and the J gene end by 7 bases; junction bases not matched to a gene: 7. In germline, CDR1 is SEHNR, CDR2 FQNEAQ (reference sequence). The DNA for the CDR3 is TGTGCCAGCAGCCTAGGACAGGCCGGTGGCTACACCTTC. Encoded protein: CASSLGQAGGYTF.

V usage is TRBV20-1 and J usage is TRBJ2-2, with 10 bases that match TRBD2. V gave up 5 bases and J gave up 6 bases; unmatched junction bases: 6. CDR3 length: 14 residues. Germline V lookup: CDR1 DFQATT, CDR2 SNEGSKA (reference sequence). The CDR3 loop reads CSAFTGTSAGELFF. The CDR3 bases are TGCAGTGCTTTTACCGGGACTAGCGCCGGGGAGCTGTTTTTT.

This clonotype appeared a few times. The J gene is TRBJ1-1, the V gene TRBV4-2; D remains ambiguous. CDR1 and CDR2 from the germline V gene are LGHNA and YNFKEQ. The CDR3 runs to 17 residues. Deletions cut 2 bases from V and 1 base from J, with 17 bases between. In DNA form, the CDR3 reads TGTGCCAGCAGCCAACAAATCCTAGGAAATAAGAACACTGAAGCTTTCTTT. Amino acids: CASSQQILGNKNTEAFF.

This clonotype was detected only a few times. The chain is built from TRBV20-1 and TRBJ1-6; D is perhaps TRBD1 (5 bases). The CDR3 contains 14 residues. V shed 6 bases and J shed 7 bases, with 16 bases lying between them. Germline V CDR1 and CDR2: DFQATT, SNEGSKA (reference sequence). The CDR3 here is CSAPSRGENSPLHF. The CDR3 DNA reads as TGCAGTGCCCCTTCAAGGGGCGAGAATTCACCCCTCCACTTT.

This clonotype has just a few counts. The V and J genes are TRBV20-1 and TRBJ1-2; 8 nucleotides line up with TRBD1. Germline V gives CDR1 DFQATT, CDR2 SNEGSKA (reference sequence). This CDR3 is 15 amino acids long. The trim removed 0 bases at V and 3 bases at J, leaving 6 bases unmatched. Written as DNA, the CDR3 is TGCAGTGCTAGAGATAGGGGCAGGGGGCACTATGGCTACACCTTC. This translates into CSARDRGRGHYGYTF.

The table lists this clonotype with a few counts. The rearrangement links TRBV12-3 or TRBV12-4 to TRBJ1-2, with D hard to call. This CDR3 has 13 amino acids. V was pared by 6 bases and J by 2 bases, with 10 bases between. CDR3: CASRPTVNYGYTF. The CDR3 DNA reads as TGTGCCAGCAGACCCACAGTAAACTATGGCTACACCTTC.

The V gene is TRBV5-6, the J gene TRBJ1-3; D call uncertain. With 4 bases removed from V and 0 bases from J, the gap between germline ends came to 5 bases. The CDR3 runs 13 residues. In germline, CDR1 is SGHDT, CDR2 YYEEEE. CDR3 in DNA: TGTGCCAGCAGCCACGGCTCTGGAAACACCATATATTTT. This encodes CASSHGSGNTIYF.

This chain joins TRBV19 and TRBJ1-1, with TRBD1 identical over 7 bases. The V gene end was trimmed by 5 bases and the J gene end by 0 bases; junction bases not matched to a gene: 6. Per the germline V gene, CDR1 is LNHDA and CDR2 is SQIVND (reference sequence). This CDR3 has 15 residues. For the CDR3, the DNA is TGTGCCAGTAGTGGCCGGACAGGAATGAACACTGAAGCTTTCTTT. Amino acid sequence: CASSGRTGMNTEAFF.

V is TRBV10-3 and J is TRBJ1-2; D possibly corresponds to TRBD1 (6 bases). This CDR3 comprises 13 residues. Germline CDR1 is ENHRY and CDR2 is SYGVKD. The V gene lost 6 bases and the J gene lost 2 bases, with 10 bases spanning the gap. CDR3 sequence reads: CAIRPTGNYGYTF. The CDR3 DNA reads TGTGCCATCAGGCCCACAGGGAACTATGGCTACACCTTC.

This clonotype has a handful of counts. The rearrangement uses TRBV2 and TRBJ1-5; TRBD1 agrees at 7 bases. J lost 5 bases, V lost 5 bases, and 12 bases had no gene match. Germline V gene lookup returns CDR1 SNHLY and CDR2 FYNNEI. This CDR3 comprises 16 residues. The CDR3 reads CASSLYTGTVDQPQHF. In DNA, the CDR3 is TGTGCCAGCAGTCTGTATACCGGGACAGTGGATCAGCCCCAGCATTTT.